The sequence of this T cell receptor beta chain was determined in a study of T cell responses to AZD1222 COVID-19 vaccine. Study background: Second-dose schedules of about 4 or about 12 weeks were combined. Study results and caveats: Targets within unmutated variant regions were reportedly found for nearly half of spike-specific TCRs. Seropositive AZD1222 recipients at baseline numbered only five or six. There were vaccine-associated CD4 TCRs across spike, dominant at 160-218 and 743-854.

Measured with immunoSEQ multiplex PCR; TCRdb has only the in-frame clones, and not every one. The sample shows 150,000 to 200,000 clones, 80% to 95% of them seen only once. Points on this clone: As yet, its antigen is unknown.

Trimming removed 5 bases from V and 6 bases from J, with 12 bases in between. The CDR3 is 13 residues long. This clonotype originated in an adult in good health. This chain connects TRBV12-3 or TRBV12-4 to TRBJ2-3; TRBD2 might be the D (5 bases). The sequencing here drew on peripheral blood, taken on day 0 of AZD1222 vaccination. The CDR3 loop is CASSPLGLDTQYF. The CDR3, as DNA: TGTGCCAGCAGTCCACTAGGTCTGGATACGCAGTATTTT.